This T cell receptor (beta chain) was captured by sequencing in a study of beta chain features in type 1 diabetes. Study-wide results and limits: Among all four CD4+ subsets, Type 1 diabetes patients had TCRB CDR3s that were moderately but significantly shorter.

TCRB transcripts that were expressed got sequenced, as all of the isolated RNA had been reverse transcribed. The data were produced by immunoSEQ multiplex PCR, yet TCRdb's version contains in-frame clones alone and is incomplete. The repertoire has about 30,000 clones, 50% to 65% of them found once; the top ten carry approximately 1.6%. Comments on this clone: Its antigen remains unidentified.

The V gene's germline CDR1 is WSHSY and CDR2 SAAADI. This CDR3 comprises 16 residues. Losses at the gene ends were 4 bases for V and 7 bases for J; bases not matched to a gene: 13. Sequenced: Tregs from blood. V is TRBV10-2 and J is TRBJ2-1, with 7 bases matching TRBD2. The sequence was collected from a woman aged 18-30 years with type 1 diabetes. This CDR3 reads CASSGGEGGPVNEQFF. The CDR3 coding sequence is TGCGCCAGCAGTGGGGGTGAGGGAGGGCCGGTAAATGAGCAGTTCTTC.